A selection of T cell receptor beta chains follows, all from one sample in a study of T cells in Graves' hyperthyroidism and ophthalmopathy. TCRdb re-called the multiplex PCR reads with MiXCR, one entry per CDR3 protein. The sample lists 530,000 or so distinct CDR3 sequences, around 45% seen once, with around 8% in the top ten. Sequencing used peripheral blood or thyroid tissue (not recorded which). The receptors shown here come from a woman under 30 with Graves' hyperthyroidism. Both conserved end residues are trimmed from each CDR3. Each record gives: clone size, V gene, J gene, CDR3 protein. Clone size appears in some rows only: once, few, many, or a class for an expanded clone.

>few|TRBV12-3/TRBV12-4|TRBJ2-2
ASSFLTRANEPGELF
>-|TRBV29-1|TRBJ2-7
SVELAGDLNYEQY
>many|TRBV20-1|TRBJ1-2
SARDERGGRQGVTIRGYT
>-|TRBV7-6|TRBJ2-7
ASSPRDKNYEQY
>many|TRBV6-1|TRBJ1-2
ASSTQLTDTRGYT
>many|TRBV7-2|TRBJ1-1
ASSLFGGDTEAF
>many|TRBV15|TRBJ1-1
ATSRVGLNTEAF
>many|TRBV12-3/TRBV12-4|TRBJ2-2
ASSSWGVLASRGELF
>many|TRBV20-1|TRBJ2-5
SEGLAGGPQETQY
>few|TRBV18|TRBJ1-1
ASSPSRSGTEAF
>many|TRBV24-1|TRBJ2-2
ATSDYWEANTGELF
>-|TRBV24-1|TRBJ2-2
ATQRENTGELF
>many|TRBV20-1|TRBJ1-6
SAFTGGSSYNSPLH
>-|TRBV2|TRBJ1-2
ASSFTGTGGGYGYT
>many|TRBV27|TRBJ1-2
ASSLRTWRGYT
>few|TRBV2|TRBJ2-2
ASSPWTSGIAGELF
>many|TRBV7-2|TRBJ1-2
ASSLVGIRGGYT
>-|TRBV10-3|TRBJ1-1
AISEGRYTEAF
>-|TRBV15|TRBJ2-7
ATSSQAGGGWEQY
>many|TRBV19|TRBJ2-7
ASSRSASTYEQY
>many|TRBV2|TRBJ2-5
ASSERVIGLRLETQY
>many|TRBV9|TRBJ1-6
ASSVGQSRTPLH
>few|TRBV15|TRBJ2-7
ATSRGTATYEQY
>-|TRBV7-7|-
ASSLDHYNEQF
>-|TRBV7-9|TRBJ2-1
ASSPGASSDEQF
>-|TRBV2|TRBJ2-5
ASSEAGGPDETQY
>many|TRBV7-2|TRBJ1-2
ASSSRTSYGYT